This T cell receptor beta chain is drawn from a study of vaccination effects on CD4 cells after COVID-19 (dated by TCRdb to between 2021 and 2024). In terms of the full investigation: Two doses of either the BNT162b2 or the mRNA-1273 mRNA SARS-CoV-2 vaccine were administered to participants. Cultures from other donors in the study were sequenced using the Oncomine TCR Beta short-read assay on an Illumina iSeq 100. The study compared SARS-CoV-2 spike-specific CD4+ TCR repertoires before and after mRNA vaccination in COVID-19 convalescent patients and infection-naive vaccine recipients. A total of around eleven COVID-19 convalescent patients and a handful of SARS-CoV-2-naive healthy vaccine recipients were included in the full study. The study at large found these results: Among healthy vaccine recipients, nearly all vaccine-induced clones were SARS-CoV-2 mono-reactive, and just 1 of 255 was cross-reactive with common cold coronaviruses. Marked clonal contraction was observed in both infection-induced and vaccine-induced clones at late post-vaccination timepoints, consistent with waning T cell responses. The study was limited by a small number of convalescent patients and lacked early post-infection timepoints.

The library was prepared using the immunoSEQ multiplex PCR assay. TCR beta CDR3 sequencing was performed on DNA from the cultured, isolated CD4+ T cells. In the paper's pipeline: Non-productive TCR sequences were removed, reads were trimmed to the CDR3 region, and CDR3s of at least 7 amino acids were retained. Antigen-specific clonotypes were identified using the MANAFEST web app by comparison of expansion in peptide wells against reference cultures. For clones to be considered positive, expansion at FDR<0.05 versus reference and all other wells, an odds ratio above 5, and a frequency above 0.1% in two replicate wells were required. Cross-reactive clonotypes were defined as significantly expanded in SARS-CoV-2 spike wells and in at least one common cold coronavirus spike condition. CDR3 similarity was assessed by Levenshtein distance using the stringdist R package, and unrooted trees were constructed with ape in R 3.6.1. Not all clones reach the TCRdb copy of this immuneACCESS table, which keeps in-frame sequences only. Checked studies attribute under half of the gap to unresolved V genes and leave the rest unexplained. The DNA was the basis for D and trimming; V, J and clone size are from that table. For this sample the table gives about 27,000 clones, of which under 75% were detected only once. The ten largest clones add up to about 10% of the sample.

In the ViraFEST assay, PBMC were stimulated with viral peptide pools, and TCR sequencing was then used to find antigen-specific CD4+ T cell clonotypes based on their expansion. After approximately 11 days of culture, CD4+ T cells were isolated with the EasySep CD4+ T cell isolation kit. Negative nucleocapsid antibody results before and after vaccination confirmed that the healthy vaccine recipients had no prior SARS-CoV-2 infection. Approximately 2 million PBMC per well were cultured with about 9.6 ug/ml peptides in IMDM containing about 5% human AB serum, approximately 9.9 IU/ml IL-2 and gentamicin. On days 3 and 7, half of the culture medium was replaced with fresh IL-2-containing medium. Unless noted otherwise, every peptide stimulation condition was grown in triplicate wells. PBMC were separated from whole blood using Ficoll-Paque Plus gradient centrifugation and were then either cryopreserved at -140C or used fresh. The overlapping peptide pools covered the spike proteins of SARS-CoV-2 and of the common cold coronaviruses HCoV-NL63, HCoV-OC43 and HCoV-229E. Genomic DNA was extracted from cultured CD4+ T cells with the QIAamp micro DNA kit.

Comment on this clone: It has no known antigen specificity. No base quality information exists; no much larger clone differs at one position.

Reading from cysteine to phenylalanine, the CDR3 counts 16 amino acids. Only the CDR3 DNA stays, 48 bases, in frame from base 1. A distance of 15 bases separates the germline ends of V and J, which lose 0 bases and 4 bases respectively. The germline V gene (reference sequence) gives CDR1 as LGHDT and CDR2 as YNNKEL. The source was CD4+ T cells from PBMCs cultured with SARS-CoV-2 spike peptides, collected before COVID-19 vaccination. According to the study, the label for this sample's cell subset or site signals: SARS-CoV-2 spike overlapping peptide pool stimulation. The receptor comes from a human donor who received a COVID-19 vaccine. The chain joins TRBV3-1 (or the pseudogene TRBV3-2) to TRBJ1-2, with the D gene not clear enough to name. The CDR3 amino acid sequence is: CASSQESRGSIYGYTF. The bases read TGTGCCAGCAGCCAAGAGTCTCGGGGAAGTATCTATGGCTACACCTTC.